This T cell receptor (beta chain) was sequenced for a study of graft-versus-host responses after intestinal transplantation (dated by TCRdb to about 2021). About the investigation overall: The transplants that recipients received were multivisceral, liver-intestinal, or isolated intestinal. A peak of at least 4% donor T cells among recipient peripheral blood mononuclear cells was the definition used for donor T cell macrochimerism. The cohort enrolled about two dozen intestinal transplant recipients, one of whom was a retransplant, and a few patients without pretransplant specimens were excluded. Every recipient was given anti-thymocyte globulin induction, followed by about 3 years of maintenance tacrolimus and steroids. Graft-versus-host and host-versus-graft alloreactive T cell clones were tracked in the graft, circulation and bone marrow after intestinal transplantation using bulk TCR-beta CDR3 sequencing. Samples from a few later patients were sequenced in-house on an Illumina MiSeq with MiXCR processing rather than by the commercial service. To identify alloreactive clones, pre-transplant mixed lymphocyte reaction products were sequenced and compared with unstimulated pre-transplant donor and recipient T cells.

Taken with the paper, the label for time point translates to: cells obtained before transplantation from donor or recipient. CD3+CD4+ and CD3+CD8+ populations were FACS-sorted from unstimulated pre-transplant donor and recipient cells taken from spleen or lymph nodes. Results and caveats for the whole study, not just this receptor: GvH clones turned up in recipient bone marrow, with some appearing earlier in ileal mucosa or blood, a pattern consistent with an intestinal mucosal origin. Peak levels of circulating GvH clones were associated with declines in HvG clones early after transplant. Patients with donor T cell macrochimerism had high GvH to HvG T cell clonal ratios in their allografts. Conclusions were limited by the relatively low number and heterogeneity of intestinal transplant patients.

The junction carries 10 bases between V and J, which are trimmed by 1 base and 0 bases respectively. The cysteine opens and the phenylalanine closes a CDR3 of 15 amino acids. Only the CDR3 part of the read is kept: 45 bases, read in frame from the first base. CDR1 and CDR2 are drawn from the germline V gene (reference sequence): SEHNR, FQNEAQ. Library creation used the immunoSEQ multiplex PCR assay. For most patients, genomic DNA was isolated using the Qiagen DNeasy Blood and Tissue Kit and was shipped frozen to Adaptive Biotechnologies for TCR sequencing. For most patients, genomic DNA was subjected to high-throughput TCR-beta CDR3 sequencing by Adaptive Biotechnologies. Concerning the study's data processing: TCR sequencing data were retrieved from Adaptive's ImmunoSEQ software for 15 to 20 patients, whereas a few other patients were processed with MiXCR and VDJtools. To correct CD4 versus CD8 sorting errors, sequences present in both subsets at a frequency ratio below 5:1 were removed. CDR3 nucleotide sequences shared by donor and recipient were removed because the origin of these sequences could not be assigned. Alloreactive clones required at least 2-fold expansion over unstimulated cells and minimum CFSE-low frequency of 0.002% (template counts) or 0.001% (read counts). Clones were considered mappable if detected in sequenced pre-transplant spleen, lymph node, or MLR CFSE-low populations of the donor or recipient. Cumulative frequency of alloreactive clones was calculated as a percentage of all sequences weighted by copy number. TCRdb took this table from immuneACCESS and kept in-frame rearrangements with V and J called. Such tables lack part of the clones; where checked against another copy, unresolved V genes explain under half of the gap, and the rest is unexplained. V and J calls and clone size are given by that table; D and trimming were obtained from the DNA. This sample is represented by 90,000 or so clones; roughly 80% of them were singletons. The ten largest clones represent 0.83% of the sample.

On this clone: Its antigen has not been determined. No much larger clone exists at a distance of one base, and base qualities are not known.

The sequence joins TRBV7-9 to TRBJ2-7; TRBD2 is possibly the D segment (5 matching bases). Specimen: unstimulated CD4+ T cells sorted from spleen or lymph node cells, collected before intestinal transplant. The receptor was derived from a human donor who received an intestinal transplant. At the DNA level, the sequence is TGTGCCAGCAGCTTAGACGCGAGGGTCTCCTACGAGCAGTACTTC. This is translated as CASSLDARVSYEQYF.